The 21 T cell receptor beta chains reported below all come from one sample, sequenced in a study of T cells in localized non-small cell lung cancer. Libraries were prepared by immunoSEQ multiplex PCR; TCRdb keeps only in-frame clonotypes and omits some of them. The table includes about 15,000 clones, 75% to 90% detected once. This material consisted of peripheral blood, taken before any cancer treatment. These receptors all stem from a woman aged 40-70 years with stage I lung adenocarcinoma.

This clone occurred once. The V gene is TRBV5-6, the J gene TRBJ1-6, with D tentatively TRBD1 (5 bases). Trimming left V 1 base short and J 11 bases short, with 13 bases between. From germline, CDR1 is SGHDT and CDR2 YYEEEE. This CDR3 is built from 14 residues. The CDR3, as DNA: TGTGCCAGCAGCTTGACAACCAGGGACGCACCCCTCCACTTT. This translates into CASSLTTRDAPLHF.

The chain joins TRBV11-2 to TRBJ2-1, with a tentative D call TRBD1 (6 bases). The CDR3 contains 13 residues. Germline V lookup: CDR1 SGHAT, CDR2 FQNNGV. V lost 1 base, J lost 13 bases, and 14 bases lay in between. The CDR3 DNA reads TGTGCCAGCAGCTTAGGCGGAGCAGGGGATCAGTTCTTC. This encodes CASSLGGAGDQFF.

The CDR3 region has the DNA TGTGCCAGCAGCCGGGCCAAGGGGCCCACCTCCTATAATTCACCCCTCCACTTT. Its translation is CASSRAKGPTSYNSPLHF. V is TRBV2 and J is TRBJ1-6; maybe TRBD1 (5 bases). The CDR3 has 18 amino acids. Germline lookup yields CDR1 SNHLY and CDR2 FYNNEI. Trimming cost V 6 bases and J 0 bases, with 18 bases left between them.

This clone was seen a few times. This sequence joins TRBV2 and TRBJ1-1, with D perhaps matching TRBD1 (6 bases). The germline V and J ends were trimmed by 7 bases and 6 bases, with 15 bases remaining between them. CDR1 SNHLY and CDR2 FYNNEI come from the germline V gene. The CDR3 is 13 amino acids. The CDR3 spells CASKGEGRAEAFF. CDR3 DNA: TGTGCCAGCAAGGGGGAGGGGAGGGCTGAAGCTTTCTTT.

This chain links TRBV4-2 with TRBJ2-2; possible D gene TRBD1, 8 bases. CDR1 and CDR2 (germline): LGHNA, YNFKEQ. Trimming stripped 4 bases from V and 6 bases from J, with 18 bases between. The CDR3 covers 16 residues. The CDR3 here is CASSLMTGGQAGELFF. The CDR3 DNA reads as TGTGCCAGCAGCCTTATGACGGGGGGACAGGCCGGGGAGCTGTTTTTT.

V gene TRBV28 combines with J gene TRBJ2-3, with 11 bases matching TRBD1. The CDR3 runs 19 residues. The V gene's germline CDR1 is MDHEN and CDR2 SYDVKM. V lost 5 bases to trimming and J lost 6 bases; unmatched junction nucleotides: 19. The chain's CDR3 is CASSTWTGGGSELWDTQYF. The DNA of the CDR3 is TGTGCCAGCAGTACCTGGACAGGGGGCGGCAGTGAACTTTGGGATACGCAGTATTTT.

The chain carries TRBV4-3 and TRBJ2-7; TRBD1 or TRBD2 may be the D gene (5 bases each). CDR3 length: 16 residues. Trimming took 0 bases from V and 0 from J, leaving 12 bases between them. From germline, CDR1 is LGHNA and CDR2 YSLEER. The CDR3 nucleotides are TGCGCCAGCAGCCAAGAATACGGGGCGAGCTCCTACGAGCAGTACTTC. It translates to CASSQEYGASSYEQYF.

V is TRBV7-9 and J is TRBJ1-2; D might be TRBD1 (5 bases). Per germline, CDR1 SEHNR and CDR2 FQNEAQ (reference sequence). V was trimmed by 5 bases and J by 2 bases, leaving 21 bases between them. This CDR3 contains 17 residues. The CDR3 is CASSPAGDVRINYGYTF. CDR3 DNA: TGTGCCAGCAGCCCAGCCGGGGACGTCCGTATCAACTATGGCTACACCTTC. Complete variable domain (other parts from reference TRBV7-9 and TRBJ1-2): DTGVSQNPRHKITKRGQNVTFRCDPISEHNRLYWYRQTLGQGPEFLTYFQNEAQLEKSRLLSDRFSAERPKGSFSTLEIQRTEQGDSAMYLCASSPAGDVRINYGYTFGSGTRLTVV.

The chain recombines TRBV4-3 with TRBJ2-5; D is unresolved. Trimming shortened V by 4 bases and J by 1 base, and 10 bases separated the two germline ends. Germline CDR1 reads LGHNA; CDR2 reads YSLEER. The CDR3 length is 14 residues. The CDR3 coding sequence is TGCGCCAGCAGCCTATTCAGGAGCCAAGAGACCCAGTACTTC. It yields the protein CASSLFRSQETQYF.

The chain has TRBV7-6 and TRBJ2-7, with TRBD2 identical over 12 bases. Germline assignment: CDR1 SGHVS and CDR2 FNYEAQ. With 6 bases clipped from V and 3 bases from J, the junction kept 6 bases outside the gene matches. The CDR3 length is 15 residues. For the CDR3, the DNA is TGTGCCAGCAGTCGACTAGCGGGGGCGAACTACGAGCAGTACTTC. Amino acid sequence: CASSRLAGANYEQYF. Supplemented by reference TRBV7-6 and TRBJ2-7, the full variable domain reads GAGVSQSPRYKVTKRGQDVALRCDPISGHVSLYWYRQALGQGPEFLTYFNYEAQQDKSGLPNDRFSAERPEGSISTLTIQRTEQRDSAMYRCASSRLAGANYEQYFGPGTRLTVT.

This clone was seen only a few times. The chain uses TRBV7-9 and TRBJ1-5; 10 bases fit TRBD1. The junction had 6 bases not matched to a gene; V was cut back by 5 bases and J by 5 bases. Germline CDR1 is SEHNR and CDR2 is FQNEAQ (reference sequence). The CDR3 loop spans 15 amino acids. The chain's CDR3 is CASSLIGTGDQPQHF. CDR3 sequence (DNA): TGTGCCAGCAGCCTAATCGGGACAGGGGATCAGCCCCAGCATTTT.

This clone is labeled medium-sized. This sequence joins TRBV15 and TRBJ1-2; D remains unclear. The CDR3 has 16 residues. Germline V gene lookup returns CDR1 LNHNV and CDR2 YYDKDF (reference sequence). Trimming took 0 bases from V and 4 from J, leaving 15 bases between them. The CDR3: CATSRDRAETTYGYTF. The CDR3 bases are TGTGCCACCAGCAGAGATCGGGCGGAGACGACCTATGGCTACACCTTC. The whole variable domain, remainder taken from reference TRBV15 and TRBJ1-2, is DAMVIQNPRYQVTQFGKPVTLSCSQTLNHNVMYWYQQKSSQAPKLLFHYYDKDFNNEADTPDNFQSRRPNTSFCFLDIRSPGLGDTAMYLCATSRDRAETTYGYTFGSGTRLTVV.

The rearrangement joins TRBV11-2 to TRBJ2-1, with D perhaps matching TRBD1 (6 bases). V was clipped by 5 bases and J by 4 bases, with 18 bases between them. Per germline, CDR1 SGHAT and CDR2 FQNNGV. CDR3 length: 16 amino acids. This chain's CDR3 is CASSSGGTAAYNEQFF. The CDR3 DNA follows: TGTGCCAGCAGCAGTGGGGGCACAGCAGCTTACAATGAGCAGTTCTTC.

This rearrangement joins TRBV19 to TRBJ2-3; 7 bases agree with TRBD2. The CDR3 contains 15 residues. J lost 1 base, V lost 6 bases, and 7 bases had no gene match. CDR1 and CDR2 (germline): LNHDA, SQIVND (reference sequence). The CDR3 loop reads CASRTGGYGTDTQYF. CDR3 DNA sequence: TGTGCCAGTAGGACCGGGGGGTATGGCACAGATACGCAGTATTTT.

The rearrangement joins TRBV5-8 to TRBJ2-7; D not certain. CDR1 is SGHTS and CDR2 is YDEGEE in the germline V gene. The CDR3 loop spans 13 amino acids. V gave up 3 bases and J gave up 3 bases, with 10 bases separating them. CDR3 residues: CASSSRPIYEQYF. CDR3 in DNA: TGTGCCAGCAGCTCCCGGCCCATCTACGAGCAGTACTTC.

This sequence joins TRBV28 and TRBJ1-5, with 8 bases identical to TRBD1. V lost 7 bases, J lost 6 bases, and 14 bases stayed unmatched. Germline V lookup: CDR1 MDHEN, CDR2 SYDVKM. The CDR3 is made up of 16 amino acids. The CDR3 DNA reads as TGTGCCAGCACTTTCTTCTTTTCAGGGACAGGTCAGCCCCAGCATTTT. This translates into CASTFFFSGTGQPQHF.

This chain's CDR3 is CASSLFRTGRFEAFF. CDR3 sequence (DNA): TGTGCCAGCAGTTTATTTAGGACGGGACGGTTTGAAGCTTTCTTT. The rearrangement joins TRBV28 to TRBJ1-1; D is possibly TRBD1 (5 bases). V shed 1 base and J shed 7 bases, with 16 bases lying between them. Germline V CDR1 and CDR2: MDHEN, SYDVKM. The CDR3 totals 15 residues. Drawing the rest from reference TRBV28 and TRBJ1-1, the complete variable domain is DVKVTQSSRYLVKRTGEKVFLECVQDMDHENMFWYRQDPGLGLRLIYFSYDVKMKEKGDIPEGYSVSREKKERFSLILESASTNQTSMYLCASSLFRTGRFEAFFGQGTRLTVV.

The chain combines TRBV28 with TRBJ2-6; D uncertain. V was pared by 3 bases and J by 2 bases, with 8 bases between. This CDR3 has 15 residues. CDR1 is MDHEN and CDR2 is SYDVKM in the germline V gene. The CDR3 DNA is TGTGCCAGCAGTTTGATCCTGCCTGGGGCCAACGTCCTGACTTTC. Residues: CASSLILPGANVLTF.

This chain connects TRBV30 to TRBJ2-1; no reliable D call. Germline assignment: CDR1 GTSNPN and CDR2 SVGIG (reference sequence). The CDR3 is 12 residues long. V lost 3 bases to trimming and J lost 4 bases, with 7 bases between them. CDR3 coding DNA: TGTGCCTGGAGAGGGAAGTACAATGAGCAGTTCTTC. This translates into CAWRGKYNEQFF.

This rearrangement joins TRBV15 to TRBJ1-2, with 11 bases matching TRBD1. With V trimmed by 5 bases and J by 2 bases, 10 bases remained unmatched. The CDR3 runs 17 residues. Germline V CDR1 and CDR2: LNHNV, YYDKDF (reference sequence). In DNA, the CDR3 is TGTGCCACCAGCCCCCTTTGGGGACAGGGGGACAACTATGGCTACACCTTC. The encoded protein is CATSPLWGQGDNYGYTF.

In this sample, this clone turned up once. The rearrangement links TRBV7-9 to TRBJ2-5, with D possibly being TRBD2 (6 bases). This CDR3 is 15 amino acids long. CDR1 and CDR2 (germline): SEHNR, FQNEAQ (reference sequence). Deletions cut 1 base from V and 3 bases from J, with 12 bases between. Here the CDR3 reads CASSLDRDSEETQYF. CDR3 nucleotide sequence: TGTGCCAGCAGCTTAGACCGGGACTCCGAAGAGACCCAGTACTTC. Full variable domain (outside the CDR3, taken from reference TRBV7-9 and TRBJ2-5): DTGVSQNPRHKITKRGQNVTFRCDPISEHNRLYWYRQTLGQGPEFLTYFQNEAQLEKSRLLSDRFSAERPKGSFSTLEIQRTEQGDSAMYLCASSLDRDSEETQYFGPGTRLLVL.